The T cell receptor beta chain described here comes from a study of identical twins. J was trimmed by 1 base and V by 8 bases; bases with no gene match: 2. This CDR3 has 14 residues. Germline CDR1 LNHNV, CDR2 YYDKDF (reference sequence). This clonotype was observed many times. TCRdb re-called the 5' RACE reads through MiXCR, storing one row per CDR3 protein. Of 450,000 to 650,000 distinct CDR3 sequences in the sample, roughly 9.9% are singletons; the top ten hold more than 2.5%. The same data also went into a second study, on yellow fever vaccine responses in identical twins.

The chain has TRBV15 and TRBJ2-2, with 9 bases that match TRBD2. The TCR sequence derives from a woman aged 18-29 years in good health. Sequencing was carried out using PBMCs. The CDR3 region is CATRREGNTGELFF. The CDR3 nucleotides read TGTGCCACCCGGCGGGAGGGGAACACCGGGGAGCTGTTTTTT.